This TCR beta chain came from a study of cytomegalovirus exposure and HLA in healthy donors. As for the study in general: One earlier analysis, a look at 150 million to 200 million T cells, found some 120 million unique TCR beta sequences.

Study-wide results and caveats: Researchers reportedly found TCR beta sequences accurately predicted most subjects' HLA-A and HLA-B alleles.

In the PCR, 60 Vbeta and 13 Jbeta primers were used. TCRdb keeps only in-frame clones here, not all; method: immunoSEQ multiplex PCR. This table has about 100,000 clones, approximately 79% appearing once. Trimming cost V 2 bases and J 5 bases, with 15 bases left between them. CDR1 is KGHSY and CDR2 is FQNENV in the germline V gene. The CDR3 is 16 amino acids. On this clone: What it binds is unknown.

The specimen sequenced was PBMCs. The genes are TRBV16 and TRBJ1-4; tentatively, D is TRBD1 (5 bases). The receptor was isolated from a woman aged 40 to 50 in good health and CMV-seropositive. In nucleotides, the CDR3 is TGTGCCAGCAGCCAAAGCAGGGCTCAAATGAATGAAAAACTGTTTTTT. It translates to CASSQSRAQMNEKLFF.